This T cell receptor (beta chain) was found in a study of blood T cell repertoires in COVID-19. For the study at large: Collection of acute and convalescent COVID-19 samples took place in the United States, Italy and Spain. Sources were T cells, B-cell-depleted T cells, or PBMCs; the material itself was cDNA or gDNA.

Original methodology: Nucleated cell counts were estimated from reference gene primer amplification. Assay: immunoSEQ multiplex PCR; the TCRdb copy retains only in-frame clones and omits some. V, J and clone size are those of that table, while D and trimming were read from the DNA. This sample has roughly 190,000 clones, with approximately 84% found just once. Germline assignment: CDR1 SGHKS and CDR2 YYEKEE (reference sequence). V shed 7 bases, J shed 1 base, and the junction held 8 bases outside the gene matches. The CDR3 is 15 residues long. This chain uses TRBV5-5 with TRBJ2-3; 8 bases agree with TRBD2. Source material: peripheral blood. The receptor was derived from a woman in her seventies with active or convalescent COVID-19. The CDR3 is CASLSGTRGTDTQYF. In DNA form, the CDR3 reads TGTGCCAGCCTCAGTGGGACTAGGGGCACAGATACGCAGTATTTT. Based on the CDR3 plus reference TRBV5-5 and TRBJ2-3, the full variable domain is DAGVTQSPTHLIKTRGQQVTLRCSPISGHKSVSWYQQVLGQGPQFIFQYYEKEERGRGNFPDRFSARQFPNYSSELNVNALLLGDSALYLCASLSGTRGTDTQYFGPGTRLTVL.